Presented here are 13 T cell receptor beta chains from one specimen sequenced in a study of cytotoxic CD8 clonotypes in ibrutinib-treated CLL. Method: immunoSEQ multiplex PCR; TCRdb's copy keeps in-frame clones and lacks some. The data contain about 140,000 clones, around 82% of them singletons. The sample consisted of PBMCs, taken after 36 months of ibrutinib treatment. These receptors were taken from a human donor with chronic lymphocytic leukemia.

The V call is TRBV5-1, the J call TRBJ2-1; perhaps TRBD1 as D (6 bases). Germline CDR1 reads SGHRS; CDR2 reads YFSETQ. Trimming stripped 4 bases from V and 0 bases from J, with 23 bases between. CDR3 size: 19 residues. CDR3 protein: CASSPFVGTRRGSYNEQFF. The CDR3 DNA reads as TGCGCCAGCAGCCCCTTCGTCGGGACCCGCAGGGGCTCCTACAATGAGCAGTTCTTC. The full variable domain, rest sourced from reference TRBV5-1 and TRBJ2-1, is KAGVTQTPRYLIKTRGQQVTLSCSPISGHRSVSWYQQTPGQGLQFLFEYFSETQRNKGNFPGRFSGRQFSNSRSEMNVSTLELGDSALYLCASSPFVGTRRGSYNEQFFGPGTRLTVL.

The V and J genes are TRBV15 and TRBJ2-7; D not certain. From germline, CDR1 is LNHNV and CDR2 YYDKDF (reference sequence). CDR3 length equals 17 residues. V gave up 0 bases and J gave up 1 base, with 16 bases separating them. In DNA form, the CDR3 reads TGTGCCACCAGCAGAGATCGGCTAGTAGCTGGGTCCTACGAGCAGTACTTC. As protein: CATSRDRLVAGSYEQYF.

The CDR3, as DNA: TGTGCCAGCAGCCACATGAACACTGAAGCTTTCTTT. Protein: CASSHMNTEAFF. This chain connects TRBV7-8 to TRBJ1-1; D is unclear. Germline V lookup: CDR1 SGHVS, CDR2 FQNEAQ. The ends were cut back, 5 bases at V and 0 bases at J, with 4 bases in the middle. This CDR3 has 12 residues.

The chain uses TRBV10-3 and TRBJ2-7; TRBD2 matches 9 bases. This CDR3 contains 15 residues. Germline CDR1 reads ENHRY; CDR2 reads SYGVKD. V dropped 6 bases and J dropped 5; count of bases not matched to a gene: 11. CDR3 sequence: CAIRDQAGGPNEQYF. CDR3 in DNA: TGTGCCATCAGGGACCAGGCGGGAGGGCCCAACGAGCAGTACTTC.

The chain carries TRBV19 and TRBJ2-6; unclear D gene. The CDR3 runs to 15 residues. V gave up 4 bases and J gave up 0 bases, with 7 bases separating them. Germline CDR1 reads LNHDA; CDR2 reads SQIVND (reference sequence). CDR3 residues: CASSKENSGANVLTF. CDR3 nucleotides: TGTGCCAGTAGTAAAGAAAACTCTGGGGCCAACGTCCTGACTTTC.

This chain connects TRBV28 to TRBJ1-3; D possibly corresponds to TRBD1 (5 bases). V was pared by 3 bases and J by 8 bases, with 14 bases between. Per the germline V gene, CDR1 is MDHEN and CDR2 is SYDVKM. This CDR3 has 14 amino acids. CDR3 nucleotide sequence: TGTGCCAGCAGTTTTGGGGCTCCGGGTTACACCATATATTTT. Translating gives CASSFGAPGYTIYF.

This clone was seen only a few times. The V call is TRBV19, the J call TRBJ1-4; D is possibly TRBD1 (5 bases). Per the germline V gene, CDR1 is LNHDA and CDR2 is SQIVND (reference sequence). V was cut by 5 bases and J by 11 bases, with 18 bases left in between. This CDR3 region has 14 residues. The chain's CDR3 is CASSPFHHQGKLFF. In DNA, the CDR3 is TGTGCCAGTAGTCCGTTTCACCACCAGGGCAAACTGTTTTTT.

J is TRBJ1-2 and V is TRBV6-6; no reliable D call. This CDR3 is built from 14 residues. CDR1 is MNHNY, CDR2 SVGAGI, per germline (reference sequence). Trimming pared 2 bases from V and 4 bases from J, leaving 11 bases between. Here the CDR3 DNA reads TGTGCCAGCAGTTACGGATCAAGCGCCTATGGCTACACCTTC. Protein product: CASSYGSSAYGYTF.

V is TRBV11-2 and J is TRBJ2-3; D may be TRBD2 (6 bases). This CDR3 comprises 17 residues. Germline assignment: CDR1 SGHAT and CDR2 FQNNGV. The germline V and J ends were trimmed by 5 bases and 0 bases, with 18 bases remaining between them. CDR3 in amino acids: CASSALISRGSTDTQYF. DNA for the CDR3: TGTGCCAGCAGCGCCTTGATCTCTCGGGGGAGCACAGATACGCAGTATTTT. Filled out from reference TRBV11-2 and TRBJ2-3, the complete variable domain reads EAGVAQSPRYKIIEKRQSVAFWCNPISGHATLYWYQQILGQGPKLLIQFQNNGVVDDSQLPKDRFSAERLKGVDSTLKIQPAKLEDSAVYLCASSALISRGSTDTQYFGPGTRLTVL.

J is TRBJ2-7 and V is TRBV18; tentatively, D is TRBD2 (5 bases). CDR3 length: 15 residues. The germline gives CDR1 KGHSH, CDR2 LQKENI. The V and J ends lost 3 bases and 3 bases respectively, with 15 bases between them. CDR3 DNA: TGTGCCAGCTCACCCCGGGGTAGCGATCTCTACGAGCAGTACTTC. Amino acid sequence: CASSPRGSDLYEQYF.

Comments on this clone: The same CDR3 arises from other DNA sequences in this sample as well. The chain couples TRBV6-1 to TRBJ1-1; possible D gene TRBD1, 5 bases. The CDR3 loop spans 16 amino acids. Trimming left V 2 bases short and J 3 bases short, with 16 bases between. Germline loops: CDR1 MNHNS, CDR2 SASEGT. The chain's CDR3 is CASSEKSGQGDTEAFF. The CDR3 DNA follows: TGTGCCAGCAGTGAAAAATCAGGGCAGGGAGACACTGAAGCTTTCTTT.

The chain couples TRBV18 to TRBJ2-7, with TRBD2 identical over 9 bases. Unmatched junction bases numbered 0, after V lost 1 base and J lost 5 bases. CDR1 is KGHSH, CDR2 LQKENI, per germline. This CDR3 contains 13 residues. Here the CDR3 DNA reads TGTGCCAGCTCACCACTAGCGGGGGACGAGCAGTACTTC. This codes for CASSPLAGDEQYF.

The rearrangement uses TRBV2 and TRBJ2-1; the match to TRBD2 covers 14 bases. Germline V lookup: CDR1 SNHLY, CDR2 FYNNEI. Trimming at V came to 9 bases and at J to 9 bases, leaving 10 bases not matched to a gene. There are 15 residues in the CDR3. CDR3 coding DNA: TGTGCCAGGGGACCCGGGACTAGCGGGGGAGGTGAGCAGTTCTTC. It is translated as CARGPGTSGGGEQFF.